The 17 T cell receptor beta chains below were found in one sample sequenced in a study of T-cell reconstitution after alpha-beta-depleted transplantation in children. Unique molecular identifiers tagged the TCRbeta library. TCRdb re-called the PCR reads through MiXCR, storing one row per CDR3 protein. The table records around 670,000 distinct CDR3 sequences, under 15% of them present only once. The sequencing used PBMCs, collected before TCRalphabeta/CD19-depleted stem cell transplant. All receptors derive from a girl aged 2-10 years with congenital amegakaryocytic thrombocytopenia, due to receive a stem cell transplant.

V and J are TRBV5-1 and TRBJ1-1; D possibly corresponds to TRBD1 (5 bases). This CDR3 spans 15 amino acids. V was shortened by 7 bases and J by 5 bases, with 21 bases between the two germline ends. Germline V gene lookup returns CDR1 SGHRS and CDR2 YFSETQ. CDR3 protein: CASSPPAEPGTEAFF. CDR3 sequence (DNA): TGCGCCAGCTCGCCCCCGGCGGAACCAGGGACTGAAGCTTTCTTT.

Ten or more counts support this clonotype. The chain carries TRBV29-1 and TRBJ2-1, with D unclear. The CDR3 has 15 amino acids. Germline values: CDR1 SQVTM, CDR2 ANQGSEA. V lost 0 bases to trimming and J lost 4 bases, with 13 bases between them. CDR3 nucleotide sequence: TGCAGCGTTGAAGACCCAACACAGTTGTACAATGAGCAGTTCTTC. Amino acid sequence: CSVEDPTQLYNEQFF.

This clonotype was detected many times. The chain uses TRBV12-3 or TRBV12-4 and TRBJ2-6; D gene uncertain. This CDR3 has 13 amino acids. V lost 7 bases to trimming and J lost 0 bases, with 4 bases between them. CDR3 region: CASTISGANVLTF. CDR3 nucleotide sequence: TGTGCCAGCACCATCTCTGGGGCCAACGTCCTGACTTTC.

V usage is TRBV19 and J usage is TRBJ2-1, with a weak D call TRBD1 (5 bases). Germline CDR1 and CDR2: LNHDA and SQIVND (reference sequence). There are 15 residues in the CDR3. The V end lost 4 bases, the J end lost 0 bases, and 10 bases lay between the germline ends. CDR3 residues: CASSTDTSSYNEQFF. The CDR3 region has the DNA TGTGCCAGTAGTACGGACACGAGCTCCTACAATGAGCAGTTCTTC.

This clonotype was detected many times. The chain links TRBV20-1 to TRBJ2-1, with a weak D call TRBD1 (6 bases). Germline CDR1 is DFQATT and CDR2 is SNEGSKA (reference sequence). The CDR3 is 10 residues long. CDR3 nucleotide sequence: TGCAGCGAAAGGGGGTCTGAGCAGTTCTTC. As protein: CSERGSEQFF.

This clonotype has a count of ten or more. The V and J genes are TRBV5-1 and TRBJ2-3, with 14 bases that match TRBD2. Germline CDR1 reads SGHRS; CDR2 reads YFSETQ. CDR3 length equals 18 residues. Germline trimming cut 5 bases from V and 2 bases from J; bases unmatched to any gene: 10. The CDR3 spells CASRSGTSGSTHTDTQYF. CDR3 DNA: TGCGCCAGCAGATCCGGGACTAGCGGGAGTACACACACAGATACGCAGTATTTT.

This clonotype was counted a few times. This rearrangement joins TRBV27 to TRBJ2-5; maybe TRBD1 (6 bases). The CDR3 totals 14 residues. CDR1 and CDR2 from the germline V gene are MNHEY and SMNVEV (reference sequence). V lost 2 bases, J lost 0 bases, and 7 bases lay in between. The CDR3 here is CASSLRGNQETQYF. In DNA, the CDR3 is TGTGCCAGCAGTTTAAGGGGGAACCAAGAGACCCAGTACTTC.

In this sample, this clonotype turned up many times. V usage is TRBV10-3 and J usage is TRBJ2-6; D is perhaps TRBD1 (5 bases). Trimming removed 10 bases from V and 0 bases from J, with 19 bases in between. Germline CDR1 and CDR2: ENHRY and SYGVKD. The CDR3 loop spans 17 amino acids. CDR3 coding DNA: TGTGCCACCTTTGGATCCGGACAAAGCTCTGGGGCCAACGTCCTGACTTTC. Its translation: CATFGSGQSSGANVLTF.

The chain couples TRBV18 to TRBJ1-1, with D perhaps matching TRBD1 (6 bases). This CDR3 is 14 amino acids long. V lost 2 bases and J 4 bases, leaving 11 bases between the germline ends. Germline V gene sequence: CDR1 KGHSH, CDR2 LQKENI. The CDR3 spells CASSPARGTTEAFF. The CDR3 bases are TGTGCCAGCTCACCAGCCAGGGGAACCACTGAAGCTTTCTTT.

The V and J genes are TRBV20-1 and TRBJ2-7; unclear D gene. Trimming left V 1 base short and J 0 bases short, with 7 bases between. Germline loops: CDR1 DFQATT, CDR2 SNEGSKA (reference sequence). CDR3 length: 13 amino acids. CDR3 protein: CSARGWSSYEQYF. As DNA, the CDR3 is TGCAGTGCTAGAGGATGGAGCTCCTACGAGCAGTACTTC.

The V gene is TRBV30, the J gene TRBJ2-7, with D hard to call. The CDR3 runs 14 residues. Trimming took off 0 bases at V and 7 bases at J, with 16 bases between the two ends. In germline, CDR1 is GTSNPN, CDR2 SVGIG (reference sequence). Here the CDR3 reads CAWSVELPSREQYF. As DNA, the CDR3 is TGTGCCTGGAGTGTGGAGCTGCCGTCGAGGGAGCAGTACTTC.

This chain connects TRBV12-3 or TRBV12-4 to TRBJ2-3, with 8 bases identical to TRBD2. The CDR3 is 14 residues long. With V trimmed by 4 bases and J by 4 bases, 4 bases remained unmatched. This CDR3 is CASSSTSEADTQYF. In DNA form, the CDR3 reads TGTGCCAGCAGTTCGACTAGCGAAGCAGATACGCAGTATTTT.

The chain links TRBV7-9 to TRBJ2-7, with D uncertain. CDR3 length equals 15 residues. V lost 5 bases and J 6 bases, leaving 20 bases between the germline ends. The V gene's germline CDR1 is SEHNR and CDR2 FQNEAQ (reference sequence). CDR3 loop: CASSPREAYSSEQYF. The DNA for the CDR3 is TGTGCCAGCAGCCCCCGTGAGGCCTACAGCTCCGAGCAGTACTTC.

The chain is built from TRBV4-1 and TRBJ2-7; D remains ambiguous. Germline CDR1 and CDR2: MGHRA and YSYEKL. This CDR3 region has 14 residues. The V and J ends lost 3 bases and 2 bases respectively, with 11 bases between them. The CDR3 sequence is CASSHEYGTYEQYF. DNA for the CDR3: TGCGCCAGCAGCCACGAGTACGGAACCTACGAGCAGTACTTC.

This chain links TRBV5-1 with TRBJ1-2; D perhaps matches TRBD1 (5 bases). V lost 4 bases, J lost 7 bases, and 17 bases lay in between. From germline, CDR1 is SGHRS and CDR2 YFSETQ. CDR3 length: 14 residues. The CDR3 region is CASSLRRDASGYTF. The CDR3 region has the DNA TGCGCCAGCAGCCTGCGGCGGGACGCTTCTGGCTACACCTTC.

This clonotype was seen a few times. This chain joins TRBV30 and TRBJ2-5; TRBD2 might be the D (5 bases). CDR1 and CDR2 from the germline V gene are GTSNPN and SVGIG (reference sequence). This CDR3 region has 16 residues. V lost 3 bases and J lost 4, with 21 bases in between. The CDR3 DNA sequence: TGTGCCTGGAGCACGGAGGTGGGAGAGGGCGGAGAGACCCAGTACTTC. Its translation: CAWSTEVGEGGETQYF.

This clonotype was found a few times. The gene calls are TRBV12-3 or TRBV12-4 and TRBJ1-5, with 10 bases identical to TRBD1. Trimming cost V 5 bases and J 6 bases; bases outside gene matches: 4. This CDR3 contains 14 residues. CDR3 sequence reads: CASSTTGGGQPQHF. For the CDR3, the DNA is TGTGCCAGCAGTACGACAGGGGGCGGTCAGCCCCAGCATTTT.